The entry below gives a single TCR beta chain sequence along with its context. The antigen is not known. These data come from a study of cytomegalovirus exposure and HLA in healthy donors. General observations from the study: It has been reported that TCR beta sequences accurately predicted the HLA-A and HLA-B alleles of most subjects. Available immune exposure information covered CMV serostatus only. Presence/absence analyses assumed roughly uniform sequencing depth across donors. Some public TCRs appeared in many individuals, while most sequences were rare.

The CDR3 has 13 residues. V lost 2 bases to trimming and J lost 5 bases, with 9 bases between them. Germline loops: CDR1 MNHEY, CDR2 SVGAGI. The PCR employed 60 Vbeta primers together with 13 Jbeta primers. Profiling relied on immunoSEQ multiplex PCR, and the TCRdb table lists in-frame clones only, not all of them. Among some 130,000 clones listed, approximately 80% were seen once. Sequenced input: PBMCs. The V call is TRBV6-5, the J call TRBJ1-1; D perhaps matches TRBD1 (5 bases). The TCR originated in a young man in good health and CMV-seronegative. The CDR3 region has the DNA TGTGCCAGCAGTTACCCAGGGATAACTGAAGCTTTCTTT. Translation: CASSYPGITEAFF.